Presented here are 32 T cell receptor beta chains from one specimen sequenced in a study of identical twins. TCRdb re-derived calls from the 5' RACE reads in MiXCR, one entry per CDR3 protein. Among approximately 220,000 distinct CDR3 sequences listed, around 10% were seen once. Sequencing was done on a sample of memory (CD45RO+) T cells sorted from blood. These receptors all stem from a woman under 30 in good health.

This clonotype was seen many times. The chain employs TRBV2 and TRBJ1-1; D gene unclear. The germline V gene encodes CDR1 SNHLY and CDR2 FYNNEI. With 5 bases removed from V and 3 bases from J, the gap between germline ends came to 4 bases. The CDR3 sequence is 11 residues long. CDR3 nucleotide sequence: TGTGCCAGCAGTCAGTACACTGAAGCTTTCTTT. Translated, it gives CASSQYTEAFF. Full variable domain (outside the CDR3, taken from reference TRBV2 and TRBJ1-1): EPEVTQTPSHQVTQMGQEVILRCVPISNHLYFYWYRQILGQKVEFLVSFYNNEISEKSEIFDDQFSVERPDGSNFTLKIRSTKLEDSAMYFCASSQYTEAFFGQGTRLTVV.

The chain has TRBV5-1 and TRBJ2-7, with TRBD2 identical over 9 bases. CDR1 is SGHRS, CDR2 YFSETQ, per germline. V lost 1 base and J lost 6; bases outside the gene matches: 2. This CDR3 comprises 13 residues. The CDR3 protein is CASSLKAGGEQYF. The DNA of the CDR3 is TGCGCCAGCAGCTTGAAAGCGGGAGGCGAGCAGTACTTC.

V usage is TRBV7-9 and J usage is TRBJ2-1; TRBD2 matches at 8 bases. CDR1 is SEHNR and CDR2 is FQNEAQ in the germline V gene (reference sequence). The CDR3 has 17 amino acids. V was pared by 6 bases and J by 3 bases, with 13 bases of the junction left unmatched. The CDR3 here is CASRAASGSDIYNEQFF. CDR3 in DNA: TGTGCCAGCAGGGCCGCAAGCGGGAGCGATATCTACAATGAGCAGTTCTTC.

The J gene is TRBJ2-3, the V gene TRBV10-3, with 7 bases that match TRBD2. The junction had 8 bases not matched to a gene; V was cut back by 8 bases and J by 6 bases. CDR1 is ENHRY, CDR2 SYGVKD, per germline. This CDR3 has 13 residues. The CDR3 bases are TGTGCCATCGGACTAGACGGGAGGGATACGCAGTATTTT. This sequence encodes CAIGLDGRDTQYF.

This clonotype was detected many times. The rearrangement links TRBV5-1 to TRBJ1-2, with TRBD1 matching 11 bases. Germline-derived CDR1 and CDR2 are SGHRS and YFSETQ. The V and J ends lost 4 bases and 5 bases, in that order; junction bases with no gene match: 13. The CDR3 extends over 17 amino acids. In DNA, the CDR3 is TGCGCCAGCAGCCCAAGGACAGGGGGCTTTGCTGGTTATGGCTACACCTTC. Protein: CASSPRTGGFAGYGYTF.

Here the CDR3 reads CSAGRGESDTQYF. CDR3 in DNA: TGCAGTGCCGGGCGGGGGGAATCAGATACGCAGTATTTT. This chain uses TRBV20-1 with TRBJ2-3; 8 nucleotides match TRBD2. V shed 6 bases, J shed 4 bases, and the junction held 6 bases outside the gene matches. The CDR3 runs to 13 residues. CDR1 and CDR2 from the germline V gene are DFQATT and SNEGSKA (reference sequence).

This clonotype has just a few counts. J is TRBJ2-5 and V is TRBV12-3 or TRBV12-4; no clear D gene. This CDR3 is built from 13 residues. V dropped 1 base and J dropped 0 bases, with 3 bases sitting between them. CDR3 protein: CASSLGYQETQYF. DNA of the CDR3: TGTGCCAGCAGTTTAGGGTACCAAGAGACCCAGTACTTC.

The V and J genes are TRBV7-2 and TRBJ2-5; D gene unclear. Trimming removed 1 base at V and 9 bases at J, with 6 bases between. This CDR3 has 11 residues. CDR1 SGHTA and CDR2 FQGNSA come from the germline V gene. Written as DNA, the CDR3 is TGTGCCAGCAGCTTAGACCCATCCCAGTACTTC. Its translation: CASSLDPSQYF.

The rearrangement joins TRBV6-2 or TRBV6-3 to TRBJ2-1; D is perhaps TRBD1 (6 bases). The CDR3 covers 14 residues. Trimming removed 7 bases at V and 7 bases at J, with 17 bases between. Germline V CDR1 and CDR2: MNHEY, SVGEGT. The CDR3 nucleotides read TGTGCCAGCACCGCCACGGACAGCTTAAATGAGCAGTTCTTC. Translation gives CASTATDSLNEQFF.

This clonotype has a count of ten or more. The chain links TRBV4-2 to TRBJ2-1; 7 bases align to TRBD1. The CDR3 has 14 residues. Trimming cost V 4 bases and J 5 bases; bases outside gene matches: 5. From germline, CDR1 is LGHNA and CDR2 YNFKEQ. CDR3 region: CASSPGTENNEQFF. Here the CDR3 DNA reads TGTGCCAGCAGCCCCGGGACAGAGAACAATGAGCAGTTCTTC.

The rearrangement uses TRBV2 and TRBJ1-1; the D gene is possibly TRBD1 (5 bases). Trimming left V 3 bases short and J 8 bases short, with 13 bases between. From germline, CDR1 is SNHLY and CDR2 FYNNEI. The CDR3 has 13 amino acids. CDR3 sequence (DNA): TGTGCCAGCAGTGAGGGGCAGGACTTGGAAGCTTTCTTT. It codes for CASSEGQDLEAFF. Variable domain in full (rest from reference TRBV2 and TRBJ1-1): EPEVTQTPSHQVTQMGQEVILRCVPISNHLYFYWYRQILGQKVEFLVSFYNNEISEKSEIFDDQFSVERPDGSNFTLKIRSTKLEDSAMYFCASSEGQDLEAFFGQGTRLTVV.

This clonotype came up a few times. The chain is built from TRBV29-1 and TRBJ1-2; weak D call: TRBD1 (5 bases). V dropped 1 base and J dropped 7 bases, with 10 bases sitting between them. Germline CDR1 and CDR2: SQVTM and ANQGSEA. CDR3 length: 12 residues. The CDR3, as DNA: TGCAGCGTTGAAGCCCAGGGAGGTGGCTACACCTTC. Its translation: CSVEAQGGGYTF. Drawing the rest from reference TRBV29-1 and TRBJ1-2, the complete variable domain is SAVISQKPSRDICQRGTSLTIQCQVDSQVTMMFWYRQQPGQSLTLIATANQGSEATYESGFVIDKFPISRPNLTFSTLTVSNMSPEDSSIYLCSVEAQGGGYTFGSGTRLTVV.

The CDR3 bases are TGTGCCAGCAGGGGAAAGGGTGGTGAGCAGTTCTTC. It codes for CASRGKGGEQFF. V and J are TRBV25-1 and TRBJ2-1; D remains unclear. V lost 6 bases to trimming and J lost 9 bases, with 12 bases between them. The CDR3 contains 12 residues. Germline lookup yields CDR1 MGHDK and CDR2 SYGVNS.

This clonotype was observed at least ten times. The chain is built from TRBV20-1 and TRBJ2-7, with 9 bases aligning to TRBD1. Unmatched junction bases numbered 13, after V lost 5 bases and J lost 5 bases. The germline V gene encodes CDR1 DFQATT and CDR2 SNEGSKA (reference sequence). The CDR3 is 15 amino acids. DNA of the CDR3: TGCAGTGCTGGGGACCGGGGGACAGGGTACGACGAGCAGTACTTC. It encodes CSAGDRGTGYDEQYF.

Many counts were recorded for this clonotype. CDR3 DNA sequence: TGTGCCAGTAGCGGGAGTACGTTTGACATTCAGTACTTC. Its protein product is CASSGSTFDIQYF. The J gene is TRBJ2-4, the V gene TRBV7-2; 9 nucleotides match TRBD2. V dropped 9 bases and J dropped 8; count of bases not matched to a gene: 8. This CDR3 has 13 residues. Germline V gene lookup returns CDR1 SGHTA and CDR2 FQGNSA.

CDR3 bases: TGTGCCAGCAGCCAGGTTAGCGGCCACTACGAGCAGTACTTC. Residues: CASSQVSGHYEQYF. This rearrangement joins TRBV6-1 to TRBJ2-7; D perhaps matches TRBD2 (6 bases). The V gene lost 6 bases and the J gene lost 3 bases, with 15 bases spanning the gap. CDR1 MNHNS and CDR2 SASEGT come from the germline V gene. This CDR3 region has 14 residues.

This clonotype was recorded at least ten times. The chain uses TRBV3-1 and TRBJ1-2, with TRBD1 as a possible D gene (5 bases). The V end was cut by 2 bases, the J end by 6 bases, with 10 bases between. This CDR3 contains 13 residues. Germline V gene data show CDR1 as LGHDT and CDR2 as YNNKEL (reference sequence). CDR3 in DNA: TGTGCCAGCAGCCAACACCGGGGGGATGGCTACACCTTC. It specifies CASSQHRGDGYTF.

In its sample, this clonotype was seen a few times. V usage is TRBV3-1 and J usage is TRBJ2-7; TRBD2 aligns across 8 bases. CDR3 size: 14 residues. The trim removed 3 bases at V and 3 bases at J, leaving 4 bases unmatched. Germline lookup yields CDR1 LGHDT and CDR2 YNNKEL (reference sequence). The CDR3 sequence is CASSQGLGYYEQYF. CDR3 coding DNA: TGTGCCAGCAGCCAGGGACTAGGTTACTACGAGCAGTACTTC.

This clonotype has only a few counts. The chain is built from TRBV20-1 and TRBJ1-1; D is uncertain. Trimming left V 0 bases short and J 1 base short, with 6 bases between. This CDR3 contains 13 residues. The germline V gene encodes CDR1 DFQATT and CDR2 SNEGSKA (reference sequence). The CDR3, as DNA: TGCAGTGCTAGAGACCAGCCGAACACTGAAGCTTTCTTT. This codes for CSARDQPNTEAFF.

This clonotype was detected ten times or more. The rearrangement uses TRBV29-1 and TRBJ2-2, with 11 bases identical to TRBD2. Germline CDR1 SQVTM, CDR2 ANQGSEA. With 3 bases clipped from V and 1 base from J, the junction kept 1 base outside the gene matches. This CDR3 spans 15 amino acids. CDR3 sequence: CSVDGLAGNTGELFF. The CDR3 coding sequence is TGCAGCGTTGACGGACTAGCGGGGAACACCGGGGAGCTGTTTTTT.

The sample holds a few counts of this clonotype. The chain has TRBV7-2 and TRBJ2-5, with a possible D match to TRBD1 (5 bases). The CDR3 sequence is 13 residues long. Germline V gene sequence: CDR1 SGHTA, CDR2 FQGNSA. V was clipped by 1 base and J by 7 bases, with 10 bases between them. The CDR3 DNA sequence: TGTGCCAGCAGCTTAGAGGGTCAGGGGACCCAGTACTTC. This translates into CASSLEGQGTQYF. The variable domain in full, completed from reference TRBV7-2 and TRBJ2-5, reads GAGVSQSPSNKVTEKGKDVELRCDPISGHTALYWYRQSLGQGLEFLIYFQGNSAPDKSGLPSDRFSAERTGGSVSTLTIQRTQQEDSAVYLCASSLEGQGTQYFGPGTRLLVL.

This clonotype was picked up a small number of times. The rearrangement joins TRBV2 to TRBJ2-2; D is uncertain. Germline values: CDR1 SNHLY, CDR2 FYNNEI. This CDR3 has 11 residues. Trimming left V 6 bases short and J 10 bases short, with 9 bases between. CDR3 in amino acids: CASSGFQELFF. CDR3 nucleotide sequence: TGTGCCAGCAGCGGGTTCCAGGAGCTGTTTTTT.

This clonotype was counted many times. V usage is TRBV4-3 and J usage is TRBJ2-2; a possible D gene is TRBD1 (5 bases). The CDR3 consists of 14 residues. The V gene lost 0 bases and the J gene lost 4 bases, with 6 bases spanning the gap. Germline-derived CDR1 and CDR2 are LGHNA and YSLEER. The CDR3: CASSQDTGTGELFF. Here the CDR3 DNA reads TGCGCCAGCAGCCAAGATACAGGCACCGGGGAGCTGTTTTTT.

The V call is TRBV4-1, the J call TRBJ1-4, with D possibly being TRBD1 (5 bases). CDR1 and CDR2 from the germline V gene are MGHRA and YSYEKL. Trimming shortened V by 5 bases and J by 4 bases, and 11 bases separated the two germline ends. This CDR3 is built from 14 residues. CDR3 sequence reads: CASSYRTDNEKLFF. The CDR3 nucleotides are TGCGCCAGCAGCTACAGGACCGATAATGAAAAACTGTTTTTT.

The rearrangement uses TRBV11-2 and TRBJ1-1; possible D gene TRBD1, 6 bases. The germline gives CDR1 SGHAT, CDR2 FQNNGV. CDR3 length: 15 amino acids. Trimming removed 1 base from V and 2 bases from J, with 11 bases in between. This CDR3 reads CASSLGPQGNTEAFF. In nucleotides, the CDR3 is TGTGCCAGCAGCTTAGGTCCACAGGGAAACACTGAAGCTTTCTTT.

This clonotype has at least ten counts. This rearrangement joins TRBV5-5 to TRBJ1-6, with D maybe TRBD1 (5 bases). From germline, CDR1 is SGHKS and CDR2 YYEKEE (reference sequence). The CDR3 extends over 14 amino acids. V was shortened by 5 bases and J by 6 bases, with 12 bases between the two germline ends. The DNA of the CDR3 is TGTGCCAGCAGTGACCGGGACTCTAATTCACCCCTCCACTTT. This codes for CASSDRDSNSPLHF.

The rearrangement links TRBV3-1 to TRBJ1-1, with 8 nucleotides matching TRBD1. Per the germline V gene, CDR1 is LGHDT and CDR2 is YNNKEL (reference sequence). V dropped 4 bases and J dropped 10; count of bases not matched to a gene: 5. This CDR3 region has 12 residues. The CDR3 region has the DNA TGTGCCAGCAGCCTTCCAGGGGGCGGAGCTTTCTTT. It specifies CASSLPGGGAFF.

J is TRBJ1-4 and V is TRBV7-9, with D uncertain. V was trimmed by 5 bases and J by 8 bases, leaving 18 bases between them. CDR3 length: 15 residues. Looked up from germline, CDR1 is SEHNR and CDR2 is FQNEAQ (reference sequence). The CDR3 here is CASSPAGVGGEKLFF. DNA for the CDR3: TGTGCCAGCAGCCCAGCCGGGGTCGGAGGGGAAAAACTGTTTTTT.

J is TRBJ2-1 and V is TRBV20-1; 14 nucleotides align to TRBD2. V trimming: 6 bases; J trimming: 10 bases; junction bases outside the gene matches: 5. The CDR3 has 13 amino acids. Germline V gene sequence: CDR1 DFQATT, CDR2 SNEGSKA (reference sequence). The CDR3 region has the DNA TGCAGTGCCCGGACTAGCGGGGGGAGGGAGCAGTTCTTC. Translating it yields CSARTSGGREQFF.

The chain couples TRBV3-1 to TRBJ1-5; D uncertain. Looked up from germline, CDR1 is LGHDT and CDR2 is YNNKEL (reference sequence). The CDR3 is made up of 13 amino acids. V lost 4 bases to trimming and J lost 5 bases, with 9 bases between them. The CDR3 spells CASSRGRDQPQHF. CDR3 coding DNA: TGTGCCAGCAGCCGCGGACGTGATCAGCCCCAGCATTTT.

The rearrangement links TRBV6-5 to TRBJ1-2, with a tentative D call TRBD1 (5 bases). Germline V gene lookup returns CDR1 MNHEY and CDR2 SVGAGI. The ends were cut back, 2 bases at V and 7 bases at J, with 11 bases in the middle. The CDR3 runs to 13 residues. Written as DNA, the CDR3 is TGTGCCAGCAGTTACGGGGCAGGTGGTGGCTACACCTTC. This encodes CASSYGAGGGYTF.

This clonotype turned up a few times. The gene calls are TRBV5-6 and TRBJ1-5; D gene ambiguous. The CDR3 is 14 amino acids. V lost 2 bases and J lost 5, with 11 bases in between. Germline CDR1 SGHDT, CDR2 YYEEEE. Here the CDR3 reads CASSLGGWHQPQHF. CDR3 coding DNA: TGTGCCAGCAGCTTAGGTGGTTGGCATCAGCCCCAGCATTTT.